This T cell receptor beta chain was profiled in a study of blood T cells in healthy people across ages. Each donor had around 9.8 milliliters of peripheral blood drawn. The CDR3 contains 15 residues. Germline lookup yields CDR1 SEHNR and CDR2 FQNEAQ (reference sequence). The use of a sample-barcoded 5' primer and a J-beta primer mix characterized a second PCR of roughly 6 to 11 cycles. Every cDNA was tagged by a template-switch adaptor with 12 random nucleotides. TCRdb re-called the 5' RACE reads with MiXCR, one entry per CDR3 protein. This table has 600,000 to 800,000 distinct CDR3 sequences, around 50% appearing once. Study findings and constraints: Versus aged donors, long-lived donors had higher diversity and more naive CD4+ cells.

This clonotype was detected ten times or more. What it recognizes is unknown. The sequenced material came from blood. The genes are TRBV7-9 and TRBJ2-5; 8 bases fit TRBD1. The J call may be in error: the DNA end matches TRBJ2-7 better. The clonotype was recovered from a woman of 80 years or more in good health. In DNA, the CDR3 is TGTGCCAGCAGCTTAATTGGGACAGGTCGAAACGAGCAGTACTTC. It yields the protein CASSLIGTGRNEQYF.